This passage covers 26 T cell receptor beta chains from one sample sequenced in a study of blood T cells in healthy people across ages. Next came a second PCR, run for roughly 7 to 12 cycles, which used a sample-barcoded 5' primer along with a J-beta primer mix. Each CDR3 protein gets one entry after TCRdb re-called the 5' RACE reads with MiXCR. Of roughly 1.4 million distinct CDR3 sequences in the sample, 55% to 75% are singletons; the top ten hold about 6.7%. The sample consisted of blood. The receptor set was obtained from a man younger than 35 in good health.

The chain joins TRBV20-1 to TRBJ2-3, with 8 positions matching TRBD2. The length of the CDR3 is 15 residues. Per the germline V gene, CDR1 is DFQATT and CDR2 is SNEGSKA (reference sequence). V trimming: 3 bases; J trimming: 1 base; junction bases outside the gene matches: 6. CDR3 loop: CSASAGLAGTDTQYF. CDR3 DNA sequence: TGCAGTGCTAGCGCTGGACTAGCCGGCACAGATACGCAGTATTTT.

This clonotype was seen a single time. The gene calls are TRBV2 and TRBJ2-1, with D possibly being TRBD1 or TRBD2 (5 bases each). The CDR3 totals 14 residues. Germline CDR1 and CDR2: SNHLY and FYNNEI. V was trimmed by 6 bases and J by 0 bases, leaving 9 bases between them. Written as DNA, the CDR3 is TGTGCCAGCAGAGAGGGGAGCTCCTACAATGAGCAGTTCTTC. It codes for CASREGSSYNEQFF.

This clonotype was counted only a few times. The gene calls are TRBV4-1 and TRBJ2-1; D gene unclear. Trimming took 0 bases from V and 10 from J, leaving 10 bases between them. The CDR3 consists of 13 residues. Germline lookup yields CDR1 MGHRA and CDR2 YSYEKL. The CDR3 DNA reads as TGCGCCAGCAGCCAAGAAGGGTTCTCCGAGCAGTTCTTC. Protein product: CASSQEGFSEQFF.

This clonotype was found once. This chain links TRBV27 with TRBJ1-2, with D tentatively TRBD1 (5 bases). The ends were cut back, 5 bases at V and 8 bases at J, with 24 bases in the middle. Per germline, CDR1 MNHEY and CDR2 SMNVEV (reference sequence). The CDR3 consists of 16 residues. The CDR3 coding sequence is TGTGCCAGCAGTGACTCACCGGGACGGGGTATTCCGGGCTACACCTTC. It specifies CASSDSPGRGIPGYTF.

The chain couples TRBV4-3 to TRBJ2-2; D is undetermined. The length of the CDR3 is 16 residues. CDR1 and CDR2 from the germline V gene are LGHNA and YSLEER. The V end was cut by 0 bases, the J end by 0 bases, with 8 bases between. The CDR3 loop is CASSQDWSSNTGELFF. DNA of the CDR3: TGCGCCAGCAGCCAAGATTGGAGCTCGAACACCGGGGAGCTGTTTTTT.

This chain links TRBV11-2 with TRBJ2-7, with D tentatively TRBD2 (6 bases). CDR1 and CDR2 from the germline V gene are SGHAT and FQNNGV. Trimming pared 1 base from V and 11 bases from J, leaving 21 bases between. CDR3 length: 15 residues. The CDR3, as DNA: TGTGCCAGCAGCTTAGGGGGGGTCGTGATGAAGACCAAGTACTTC. It codes for CASSLGGVVMKTKYF.

This clonotype appeared a few times. V is TRBV14 and J is TRBJ2-1, with a tentative D call TRBD2 (6 bases). The CDR3 is 12 residues long. V shed 3 bases and J shed 9 bases, with 9 bases lying between them. In germline, CDR1 is SGHDN, CDR2 FVKESK. The chain's CDR3 is CASSQTSGEQFF. CDR3 nucleotide sequence: TGTGCCAGCAGCCAGACTAGTGGTGAGCAGTTCTTC.

The chain is built from TRBV6-2 or TRBV6-3 and TRBJ2-2; 13 bases map to TRBD2. After removal of 5 bases from V and 3 bases from J, the junction contained 3 bases not matched to a gene. The CDR3 spans 16 residues. From germline, CDR1 is MNHEY and CDR2 SVGEGT. The chain's CDR3 is CASSRLAGGYTGELFF. The DNA for the CDR3 is TGTGCCAGCAGTCGACTAGCGGGGGGTTACACCGGGGAGCTGTTTTTT.

The V call is TRBV4-3, the J call TRBJ2-4; no clear D. Germline values: CDR1 LGHNA, CDR2 YSLEER. The V end was cut by 5 bases, the J end by 0 bases, with 20 bases between. CDR3 length equals 18 residues. CDR3 bases: TGCGCCAGCAGCGTCAATGGGCCTCCGTCACTAGCCAAAAACATTCAGTACTTC. This codes for CASSVNGPPSLAKNIQYF.

A few counts support this clonotype. The genes are TRBV29-1 and TRBJ2-1; perhaps D is TRBD1 or TRBD2 (5 bases each). CDR1 and CDR2 from the germline V gene are SQVTM and ANQGSEA. Trimming took off 4 bases at V and 6 bases at J, with 16 bases between the two ends. The CDR3 loop spans 14 amino acids. The CDR3 DNA sequence: TGCAGCGTTGCGGCCATACTAGGGGTCAATGAGCAGTTCTTC. Its translation is CSVAAILGVNEQFF.

The V and J genes are TRBV7-9 and TRBJ2-1; TRBD2 agrees at 8 bases. CDR3 length: 15 residues. Per the germline V gene, CDR1 is SEHNR and CDR2 is FQNEAQ (reference sequence). V lost 4 bases, J lost 4 bases, and 6 bases stayed unmatched. CDR3 residues: CASSSPSGQYNEQFF. In nucleotides, the CDR3 is TGTGCCAGCAGCTCCCCTAGCGGGCAATACAATGAGCAGTTCTTC. The complete variable domain, with remaining parts taken from reference TRBV7-9 and TRBJ2-1, reads DTGVSQNPRHKITKRGQNVTFRCDPISEHNRLYWYRQTLGQGPEFLTYFQNEAQLEKSRLLSDRFSAERPKGSFSTLEIQRTEQGDSAMYLCASSSPSGQYNEQFFGPGTRLTVL.

This clonotype was recorded a few times. J is TRBJ2-3 and V is TRBV29-1; D is unresolved. V was pared by 6 bases and J by 7 bases, with 17 bases between. In germline, CDR1 is SQVTM, CDR2 ANQGSEA. The CDR3 has 13 residues. Written as DNA, the CDR3 is TGCAGCGTCAACCTACCCTCGGCATATACGCAGTATTTT. Translation gives CSVNLPSAYTQYF.

The chain joins TRBV12-3 or TRBV12-4 to TRBJ2-5; TRBD1 matches 12 bases. With V trimmed by 5 bases and J by 6 bases, 7 bases remained unmatched. The CDR3 loop spans 15 amino acids. The CDR3 nucleotides read TGTGCCAGCAGTGGGACAGGGGGCGCTCAGAAGACCCAGTACTTC. Translated, it gives CASSGTGGAQKTQYF.

The V and J genes are TRBV2 and TRBJ2-3, with D unclear. The germline V and J ends were trimmed by 7 bases and 3 bases, with 11 bases remaining between them. Germline V CDR1 and CDR2: SNHLY, FYNNEI. This CDR3 has 13 amino acids. CDR3 nucleotide sequence: TGTGCCAGCAATAAGTTCAGTACAGATACGCAGTATTTT. It is translated as CASNKFSTDTQYF.

V and J are TRBV9 and TRBJ2-3, with D unresolved. V gave up 4 bases and J gave up 9 bases, with 15 bases separating them. CDR1 SGDLS and CDR2 YYNGEE come from the germline V gene. This CDR3 region has 13 residues. DNA for the CDR3: TGTGCCAGCAGCTTCCGGCGCAGCGAGACGCAGTATTTT. Amino acids: CASSFRRSETQYF.

This clonotype was seen a few times. J is TRBJ2-2 and V is TRBV12-3 or TRBV12-4, with D hard to call. The V end was cut by 6 bases, the J end by 6 bases, with 8 bases between. CDR3 size: 12 residues. The CDR3 reads CASSISAGELFF. The CDR3 bases are TGTGCCAGCAGCATTAGTGCCGGGGAGCTGTTTTTT.

The chain combines TRBV14 with TRBJ1-2; no clear D gene. The CDR3 totals 14 residues. Germline CDR1 SGHDN, CDR2 FVKESK. V shed 1 base and J shed 4 bases, with 10 bases lying between them. The DNA for the CDR3 is TGTGCCAGCAGCCAAGGTGGCCCCGGCTATGGCTACACCTTC. Encoded protein: CASSQGGPGYGYTF.

This chain connects TRBV6-6 to TRBJ1-4; D remains ambiguous. Germline-derived CDR1 and CDR2 are MNHNY and SVGAGI (reference sequence). CDR3 length: 14 amino acids. Trimming shortened V by 3 bases and J by 3 bases, and 8 bases separated the two germline ends. The CDR3 is CASSYVSPNEKLFF. The CDR3 DNA sequence: TGTGCCAGCAGTTATGTTTCCCCTAATGAAAAACTGTTTTTT.

V usage is TRBV2 and J usage is TRBJ2-3, with D perhaps matching TRBD2 (6 bases). The V gene lost 1 base and the J gene lost 2 bases, with 10 bases spanning the gap. Germline lookup yields CDR1 SNHLY and CDR2 FYNNEI. This CDR3 region has 15 residues. CDR3 amino acids: CASSEDAGLTDTQYF. Here the CDR3 DNA reads TGTGCCAGCAGTGAAGACGCGGGGCTCACAGATACGCAGTATTTT.

This chain uses TRBV7-9 with TRBJ1-2, with D maybe TRBD1 (5 bases). CDR1 and CDR2 (germline): SEHNR, FQNEAQ (reference sequence). The CDR3 spans 13 residues. Trimming pared 5 bases from V and 6 bases from J, leaving 13 bases between. For the CDR3, the DNA is TGTGCCAGCAGCCCGAGGGGAGGGAATGGCTACACCTTC. It codes for CASSPRGGNGYTF.

V gene TRBV9 combines with J gene TRBJ1-2; D is perhaps TRBD1 (5 bases). The CDR3 totals 15 residues. The V gene lost 4 bases and the J gene lost 1 base, with 14 bases spanning the gap. Germline V gives CDR1 SGDLS, CDR2 YYNGEE. The CDR3 reads CASSRGGMINYGYTF. The CDR3 DNA sequence: TGTGCCAGCAGCCGGGGGGGGATGATTAACTATGGCTACACCTTC.

The chain is built from TRBV3-1 and TRBJ2-7, with D possibly TRBD2 on 5 matching bases. The CDR3 sequence is 15 residues long. The V end was cut by 4 bases, the J end by 0 bases, with 13 bases between. Germline lookup yields CDR1 LGHDT and CDR2 YNNKEL (reference sequence). The CDR3 sequence is CASSPQAESSYEQYF. The CDR3 bases are TGTGCCAGCAGCCCCCAAGCGGAGAGCTCCTACGAGCAGTACTTC.

In its sample, this clonotype was seen a few times. The J gene is TRBJ2-7, the V gene TRBV4-1, with TRBD2 matching over 9 bases. CDR1 MGHRA and CDR2 YSYEKL come from the germline V gene. The V gene end was trimmed by 0 bases and the J gene end by 4 bases; junction bases not matched to a gene: 13. CDR3 size: 18 residues. The DNA of the CDR3 is TGCGCCAGCAGCCAAGAGGAGTGGAGTAGCGGGAGCTCTTACGAGCAGTACTTC. Translating it yields CASSQEEWSSGSSYEQYF.

This chain connects TRBV12-3 or TRBV12-4 to TRBJ2-1; D may be TRBD1 (5 bases). The ends were cut back, 3 bases at V and 3 bases at J, with 12 bases in the middle. The CDR3 length is 15 residues. For the CDR3, the DNA is TGTGCCAGCAGTTTTACAGGCGACCTCTACAATGAGCAGTTCTTC. Protein: CASSFTGDLYNEQFF.

The rearrangement joins TRBV7-2 to TRBJ2-7; D not certain. V lost 3 bases to trimming and J lost 2 bases, with 20 bases between them. The CDR3 consists of 17 residues. CDR1 and CDR2 (germline): SGHTA, FQGNSA. DNA for the CDR3: TGTGCCAGCAGCTTTGAAGGTCGGAGAACCGCCACCTACGAGCAGTACTTC. This codes for CASSFEGRRTATYEQYF.

The rearrangement joins TRBV16 to TRBJ2-5, with TRBD1 matching over 7 bases. This CDR3 is 13 amino acids long. V gave up 2 bases and J gave up 13 bases; unmatched junction bases: 10. The germline CDR1 and CDR2 sequences are KGHSY and FQNENV. DNA for the CDR3: TGTGCCAGCAGCCAACTCGGGACAGACAGTCTGTACTTC. Its translation is CASSQLGTDSLYF.